This T cell receptor (beta chain) was sequenced in a study of vaccination and CD4 T cells after COVID-19. Study-level background: Overlapping spike peptides of SARS-CoV-2, HCoV-NL63, HCoV-OC43 and HCoV-229E stimulated the cells.

Details on this clonotype: What it binds is unknown.

The CDR3 sequence is 13 residues long. From germline, CDR1 is MNHEY and CDR2 SVGAGI. Trimming took off 2 bases at V and 5 bases at J, with 9 bases between the two ends. The assay that was used to sequence DNA from cultured CD4+ T cells was the Oncomine TCR Beta short-read assay. TCRdb re-called the PCR reads through MiXCR, storing one row per CDR3 protein. The data contain 20,000 to 25,000 distinct CDR3 sequences, about 35% of them seen just once; the ten biggest clones take up approximately 8.9%. Time point described: late sampling 161 to 241 days after vaccination in a few convalescent patients. Indicated treatment: approximately 10-day PBMC culture with coronavirus spike peptide pools or control peptides (ViraFEST assay). ViraFEST grew antigen-specific T cells using peptide pools, then sequenced TCRs.

The sequences come from CD4+ T cells from blood, cultured in vitro, collected about 7 months after SARS-CoV-2 vaccination. The chain has TRBV6-5 and TRBJ2-5, with D possibly TRBD1 on 6 matching bases. This TCR was recovered from a human donor who had recovered from COVID-19. CDR3 amino acids: CASSYRGWETQYF. The CDR3, as DNA: TGTGCCAGCAGTTACAGGGGGTGGGAGACCCAGTACTTC.